Listed below are T cell receptor beta chains from one sample, sequenced in a study of persistence of HIV-infected CD4 T cells. Antigens for these TCRs are unknown. The table came from immunoSEQ multiplex PCR; TCRdb's copy has only in-frame clones and leaves some out. The sample records about 19,000 clones, less than 75% being singletons. The sample in question was CD4+ T cells sorted from PBMCs after roughly 19-hour stimulation, obtained from a patient who received antiretroviral therapy. These receptors were collected from an adult woman with HIV who was CMV-seropositive. Both conserved end residues are trimmed from each CDR3. Each record gives: D gene, V gene, clone size, J gene, CDR3 protein. A D gene is named only where the DNA matches it firmly. Size is stated for part of the rows, as once, few or many counts, or as a class when the clone is expanded.

TRBD1	TRBV5-1	-	TRBJ2-7	ASSLGTGIPGEQY
TRBD1	TRBV2	-	TRBJ2-2	ASTRDRVGGELF
-	TRBV20-1	-	TRBJ1-2	SARVVEGYT
-	TRBV5-1	-	TRBJ1-2	ASSFQWGGDGYT
-	TRBV28	few	TRBJ1-2	ATETAGGYT
-	TRBV5-6	once	TRBJ1-1	ASSSKHRTEAF
-	TRBV3-1/TRBV3-2	-	TRBJ1-2	ASSQDLFYYGYT
TRBD2	TRBV29-1	-	TRBJ2-1	SVEPLGSGGAGNEQF
TRBD1	TRBV6-6	once	TRBJ1-3	ASSPGTGGNTIY
-	TRBV3-1/TRBV3-2	-	TRBJ2-7	ASSRTLGQLGDEQY
TRBD1	TRBV28	-	TRBJ1-4	ASNPQGAHSQLF
-	TRBV27	-	TRBJ1-1	ASSFYRANTEAF
-	TRBV9	-	TRBJ2-1	ASSVRDTSYNEQF
TRBD2	TRBV28	-	TRBJ2-3	ASSLRGLDTQY
-	TRBV5-4	-	TRBJ1-1	ASSRPLGNTEAF
-	TRBV4-1	once	TRBJ1-5	ASSQGQGGGNQPQH
TRBD1	TRBV19	-	TRBJ1-1	ASSANGWGQRLEAF
TRBD1	TRBV3-1/TRBV3-2	-	TRBJ1-1	ASSPYVGGENTEAF
-	TRBV10-2	-	TRBJ2-3	ASSESGGRDTQY
TRBD1	TRBV29-1	-	TRBJ1-6	SGLKGQGHSPLH
-	TRBV2	-	TRBJ1-2	ASNTGGLSGYT
-	TRBV5-1	-	TRBJ2-3	ASSPDVTSTDTQY
TRBD2	TRBV19	few	TRBJ2-7	ASSKGSSGVNSYEQY
-	TRBV10-2	-	TRBJ1-1	ASSERHRVEEAF
-	TRBV2	-	TRBJ2-7	ASSQNYEQY
TRBD1	TRBV9	-	TRBJ2-3	ASSADRGTDTQY
TRBD1	TRBV2	-	TRBJ1-6	ASSGGWDSKHSYNSPLH
TRBD2	TRBV30	once	TRBJ2-1	AWSLGTRFQDEQF
TRBD1	TRBV6-5	-	TRBJ1-6	ASSLQGAPSPLH
-	TRBV19	few	TRBJ2-2	ASSTSGRGELF
-	TRBV24-1	-	TRBJ2-1	ATSGRIGHEQF
-	TRBV4-1	-	TRBJ2-2	ASSQGRVTGELF
-	TRBV7-9	-	TRBJ2-5	ASSADIYQETQY
-	TRBV3-1/TRBV3-2	-	TRBJ1-2	ASSQGGNYGYT
-	TRBV6-1	-	TRBJ1-4	ASSEGLAFNEKLF
-	TRBV18	-	TRBJ1-2	ASSTNESPNYGYT
-	TRBV5-6	-	TRBJ1-6	ASSLAQPNSPLH
-	TRBV19	once	TRBJ1-4	ASVLTGMNEKLF
-	TRBV7-8	-	TRBJ2-6	ASSLSPGANVLT
-	TRBV24-1	-	TRBJ1-5	ATSDGGIQPQH
-	TRBV5-1	-	TRBJ2-3	ASSSGQPSDTQY
-	TRBV29-1	few	TRBJ2-5	SVVVRGETQY
-	TRBV2	-	TRBJ2-3	ASTREGGELTDTQY
-	TRBV6-5	medium-sized	TRBJ1-2	ASSSMGANYGYT
-	TRBV10-3	once	TRBJ1-3	AIHVREGSGNTIY
-	TRBV9	-	TRBJ2-2	ASSPWTGTGELF
TRBD1	TRBV7-3	few	TRBJ2-1	ASSGQGDNEQF
-	TRBV5-1	once	TRBJ1-1	ASSWGPGQPNTEAF
TRBD1	TRBV7-2	few	TRBJ1-5	ASSHTPGTGGFNQPQH
-	TRBV12-3/TRBV12-4	few	TRBJ1-1	ASSIQANTEAF
-	TRBV9	few	TRBJ1-1	ASSSRGGGHNTEAF
TRBD1	TRBV5-1	-	TRBJ1-1	ASSQGQGATEAF
-	TRBV5-1	medium-sized	TRBJ2-2	ASSNREEGELF